These 25 T cell receptor beta chains came from one sample sequenced in a study of blood T cell repertoires in COVID-19. The protocol was immunoSEQ multiplex PCR, while the TCRdb copy is restricted to in-frame clones and leaves out a portion. This table has some 40,000 clones, around 85% appearing once. The sample taken for sequencing was peripheral blood. The receptor set was obtained from an older man with acute or convalescent COVID-19.

J is TRBJ1-5 and V is TRBV24-1, with D possibly being TRBD1 (5 bases). From germline, CDR1 is KGHDR and CDR2 SFDVKD. The CDR3 is made up of 18 amino acids. V lost 2 bases to trimming and J lost 7 bases, with 23 bases between them. CDR3 residues: CATSDSSPTGNVGQPQHF. For the CDR3, the DNA is TGTGCCACCAGTGATTCTTCGCCTACAGGAAACGTGGGGCAGCCCCAGCATTTT.

The chain employs TRBV7-2 and TRBJ2-3; possible D gene TRBD2, 6 bases. Germline V gene data show CDR1 as SGHTA and CDR2 as FQGNSA. V was trimmed by 6 bases and J by 4 bases, leaving 20 bases between them. This CDR3 region has 16 residues. This CDR3 is CASRPQSGSRADTQYF. CDR3 DNA: TGTGCCAGCAGACCACAGTCCGGGAGCAGGGCAGATACGCAGTATTTT.

V is TRBV10-3 and J is TRBJ2-3; 10 bases align to TRBD2. Per germline, CDR1 ENHRY and CDR2 SYGVKD. The V segment lost 6 bases and the J segment 0 bases; nucleotides outside the gene matches: 9. The CDR3 contains 17 residues. CDR3: CAIRDLAGVGSTDTQYF. CDR3 nucleotides: TGTGCCATCAGAGACCTAGCGGGGGTGGGGAGCACAGATACGCAGTATTTT.

V gene TRBV6-5 combines with J gene TRBJ2-7; TRBD1 aligns across 9 bases. Trimming took 5 bases from V and 5 from J; bases not matched to a gene: 10. The V gene's germline CDR1 is MNHEY and CDR2 SVGAGI. This CDR3 contains 15 residues. CDR3 DNA sequence: TGTGCCAGCAGTCGTGGGACAGGGATTAGTCACGAGCAGTACTTC. It codes for CASSRGTGISHEQYF.

V gene TRBV6-5 combines with J gene TRBJ1-3; no definite D call. This CDR3 contains 13 residues. V lost 4 bases and J lost 0, with 4 bases in between. Looked up from germline, CDR1 is MNHEY and CDR2 is SVGAGI. The CDR3 bases are TGTGCCAGCAGTTTAGTCTCTGGAAACACCATATATTTT. Protein: CASSLVSGNTIYF.

CDR3 bases: TGTGCCAGCAGCATTAGTTGGACAGGGGACATTCAGTACTTC. Residues: CASSISWTGDIQYF. The rearrangement joins TRBV7-9 to TRBJ2-4; the match to TRBD1 covers 9 bases. This CDR3 comprises 14 residues. Losses at the gene ends were 5 bases for V and 8 bases for J; bases not matched to a gene: 7. The germline gives CDR1 SEHNR, CDR2 FQNEAQ (reference sequence).

The CDR3 reads CASSPSAGGPVGDTQYF. CDR3 in DNA: TGTGCCAGCTCACCGTCAGCGGGAGGGCCAGTGGGAGATACGCAGTATTTT. The J gene is TRBJ2-3, the V gene TRBV18; TRBD2 matches at 10 bases. Germline trimming cut 3 bases from V and 5 bases from J; bases unmatched to any gene: 11. The CDR3 totals 17 residues. Germline CDR1 and CDR2: KGHSH and LQKENI.

The chain combines TRBV14 with TRBJ2-1, with D possibly being TRBD2 (5 bases). CDR1 and CDR2 (germline): SGHDN, FVKESK. Trimming cost V 0 bases and J 8 bases, with 11 bases left between them. The CDR3 is 14 amino acids. This CDR3 is CASSQEPGSDEQFF. CDR3 DNA: TGTGCCAGCAGCCAAGAGCCGGGATCCGATGAGCAGTTCTTC.

The chain uses TRBV2 and TRBJ2-2; 8 bases align to TRBD2. The CDR3 has 15 amino acids. Germline V gives CDR1 SNHLY, CDR2 FYNNEI. The ends lost 5 bases at V and 2 bases at J; junction bases unmatched: 4. Written as DNA, the CDR3 is TGTGCCAGCAGTTTTAGCGGGGTCAACACCGGGGAGCTGTTTTTT. Its protein is CASSFSGVNTGELFF.

The chain carries TRBV28 and TRBJ1-5; 7 bases map to TRBD1. Germline V gene sequence: CDR1 MDHEN, CDR2 SYDVKM. CDR3 size: 15 residues. The V and J ends lost 5 bases and 4 bases, in that order; junction bases with no gene match: 8. The CDR3 nucleotides are TGTGCCAGCAGTGTTGACAGGGCGGCGAATCAGCCCCAGCATTTT. Protein sequence: CASSVDRAANQPQHF.

The rearrangement joins TRBV4-3 to TRBJ1-1; no clear D. Germline assignment: CDR1 LGHNA and CDR2 YSLEER. CDR3 length equals 16 residues. V was trimmed by 0 bases and J by 2 bases, leaving 13 bases between them. CDR3 nucleotides: TGCGCCAGCAGCCAAGATGCCCTAGGGAGCAACACTGAAGCTTTCTTT. Protein product: CASSQDALGSNTEAFF.

V usage is TRBV6-2 or TRBV6-3 and J usage is TRBJ2-5; 7 positions match TRBD1. The CDR3 runs to 12 residues. Germline CDR1 is MNHEY and CDR2 is SVGEGT. V trimming: 5 bases; J trimming: 7 bases; junction bases outside the gene matches: 4. Written as DNA, the CDR3 is TGTGCCAGCAGTGACAGGGACGGGACCCAGTACTTC. Translating gives CASSDRDGTQYF.

This clone was seen only once. The V and J genes are TRBV20-1 and TRBJ2-1; no clear D. Germline V CDR1 and CDR2: DFQATT, SNEGSKA (reference sequence). This CDR3 has 12 amino acids. Trimming took 3 bases from V and 8 from J, leaving 11 bases between them. CDR3 bases: TGCAGTGCTAGTTTAGAATCCGATGAGCAGTTCTTC. Translated, it gives CSASLESDEQFF.

This clone is medium-sized (0.01 to 0.1%) in the sample. The V call is TRBV18, the J call TRBJ1-1; maybe TRBD1 (5 bases). Per germline, CDR1 KGHSH and CDR2 LQKENI. V was pared by 2 bases and J by 1 base, with 11 bases between. CDR3 size: 15 residues. CDR3: CASSPYAGGNTEAFF. The CDR3 DNA is TGTGCCAGCTCACCATATGCCGGGGGGAACACTGAAGCTTTCTTT.

V usage is TRBV7-9 and J usage is TRBJ2-1, with a tentative D call TRBD2 (6 bases). Trimming removed 4 bases at V and 7 bases at J, with 17 bases between. In germline, CDR1 is SEHNR, CDR2 FQNEAQ (reference sequence). CDR3 length: 15 residues. CDR3 nucleotide sequence: TGTGCCAGCAGCTCGGAGCTAGAACGGGGGAATGAGCAGTTCTTC. Protein: CASSSELERGNEQFF.

The V and J genes are TRBV5-3 and TRBJ2-7; 10 nucleotides agree with TRBD1. TRBV5-3 is identified as an open reading frame with a role that is uncertain. The length of the CDR3 is 15 residues. V was pared by 4 bases and J by 2 bases, with 6 bases of the junction left unmatched. In nucleotides, the CDR3 is TGTGCCAGAAGCCGGACAGGGGGAAGGACCTACGAGCAGTACTTC. Protein product: CARSRTGGRTYEQYF.

This clone has only one observation. This sequence joins TRBV27 and TRBJ1-4, with TRBD1 matching over 7 bases. V trimming: 3 bases; J trimming: 7 bases; junction bases outside the gene matches: 8. The CDR3 totals 15 residues. The V gene's germline CDR1 is MNHEY and CDR2 SMNVEV (reference sequence). CDR3 amino acids: CASSLSPQGVEKLFF. For the CDR3, the DNA is TGTGCCAGCAGTTTGAGCCCTCAGGGGGTTGAAAAACTGTTTTTT.

A few counts support this clone. This chain links TRBV7-3 with TRBJ1-1; the match to TRBD1 covers 8 bases. The CDR3 loop spans 15 amino acids. V was pared by 3 bases and J by 1 base, with 4 bases of the junction left unmatched. Germline values: CDR1 SGHTA, CDR2 FQGTGA. The CDR3 region has the DNA TGTGCCAGCAGCTTGGCAGGGGGCGGGAACACTGAAGCTTTCTTT. Translating it yields CASSLAGGGNTEAFF.

This sequence joins TRBV5-1 and TRBJ1-6; the D is unclear. The CDR3 runs 12 residues. The V end was cut by 5 bases, the J end by 10 bases, with 10 bases between. Germline V gives CDR1 SGHRS, CDR2 YFSETQ. CDR3 sequence (DNA): TGCGCCAGCAGTTTACCGGGGTCACCCCTCCACTTT. It translates to CASSLPGSPLHF. The full variable domain, completed using reference TRBV5-1 and TRBJ1-6, is KAGVTQTPRYLIKTRGQQVTLSCSPISGHRSVSWYQQTPGQGLQFLFEYFSETQRNKGNFPGRFSGRQFSNSRSEMNVSTLELGDSALYLCASSLPGSPLHFGNGTRLTVT.

The gene calls are TRBV7-2 and TRBJ2-1; TRBD2 matches at 7 bases. The CDR3 is 16 residues long. Germline assignment: CDR1 SGHTA and CDR2 FQGNSA. V shed 8 bases and J 10 bases; nucleotides not matched to a gene: 20. The CDR3 nucleotides read TGTGCCAGCGACTTGGGCCTAGCGGCCCGAGGGCGGGAGCAGTTCTTC. Encoded protein: CASDLGLAARGREQFF.

This rearrangement joins TRBV19 to TRBJ2-7; TRBD2 aligns across 8 bases. The V gene's germline CDR1 is LNHDA and CDR2 SQIVND (reference sequence). The CDR3 is 14 residues long. Losses at the gene ends were 5 bases for V and 5 bases for J; bases not matched to a gene: 8. CDR3 protein: CASSAPGGRHEQYF. The DNA for the CDR3 is TGTGCCAGTAGTGCCCCGGGAGGGAGACACGAGCAGTACTTC.

This chain connects TRBV28 to TRBJ1-6, with 7 bases fitting TRBD1. The germline CDR1 and CDR2 sequences are MDHEN and SYDVKM. The junction had 11 bases not matched to a gene; V was cut back by 2 bases and J by 4 bases. There are 18 residues in the CDR3. CDR3 bases: TGTGCCAGCAGTTTAATCTCATCTACAGGGGTATATAATTCACCCCTCCACTTT. Translating it yields CASSLISSTGVYNSPLHF.

The CDR3 protein is CASRFSGDGNQPQHF. CDR3 nucleotides: TGTGCCAGCCGTTTCTCAGGGGATGGCAATCAGCCCCAGCATTTT. This chain connects TRBV2 to TRBJ1-5; tentatively, D is TRBD1 (6 bases). The CDR3 extends over 15 amino acids. CDR1 is SNHLY and CDR2 is FYNNEI in the germline V gene. V lost 8 bases and J 2 bases, leaving 16 bases between the germline ends.

The rearrangement joins TRBV11-1 to TRBJ2-1, with TRBD1 identical over 10 bases. V gave up 5 bases and J gave up 7 bases; unmatched junction bases: 11. Germline assignment: CDR1 SGHAT and CDR2 FQDESV (reference sequence). CDR3 length: 16 residues. CDR3 sequence (DNA): TGTGCCAGCAGCGCGCGGAAAGACAGGGGGCGGAATGAGCAGTTCTTC. It specifies CASSARKDRGRNEQFF.

The chain recombines TRBV23-1 with TRBJ2-7, with 8 bases aligning to TRBD1. TRBV23-1 is annotated as an ORF whose role is uncertain. With V trimmed by 2 bases and J by 6 bases, 6 bases remained unmatched. The length of the CDR3 is 14 residues. CDR3 nucleotide sequence: TGCGCCAGCAGTCAACAGGGGGCTCGGGGCGAGCAGTACTTC. Protein: CASSQQGARGEQYF.